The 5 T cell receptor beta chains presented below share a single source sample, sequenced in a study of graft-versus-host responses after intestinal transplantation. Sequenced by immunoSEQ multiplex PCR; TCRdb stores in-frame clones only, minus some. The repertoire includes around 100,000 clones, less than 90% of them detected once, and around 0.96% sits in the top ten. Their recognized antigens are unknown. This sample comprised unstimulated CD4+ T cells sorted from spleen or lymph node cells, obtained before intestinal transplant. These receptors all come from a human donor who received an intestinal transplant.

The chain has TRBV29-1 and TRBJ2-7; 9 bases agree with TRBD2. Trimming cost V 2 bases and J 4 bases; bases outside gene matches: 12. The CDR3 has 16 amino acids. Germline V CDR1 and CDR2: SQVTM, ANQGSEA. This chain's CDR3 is CSVEYAGLAGKYEQYF. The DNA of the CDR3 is TGCAGCGTTGAATATGCTGGGCTAGCGGGAAAATACGAGCAGTACTTC.

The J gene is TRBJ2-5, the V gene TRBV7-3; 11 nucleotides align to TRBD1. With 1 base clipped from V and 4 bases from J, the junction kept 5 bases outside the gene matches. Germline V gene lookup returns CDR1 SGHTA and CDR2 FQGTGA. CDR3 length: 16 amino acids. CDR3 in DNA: TGTGCCAGCAGCTTAATAGGACAGGGGGCCCCAGAGACCCAGTACTTC. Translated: CASSLIGQGAPETQYF.

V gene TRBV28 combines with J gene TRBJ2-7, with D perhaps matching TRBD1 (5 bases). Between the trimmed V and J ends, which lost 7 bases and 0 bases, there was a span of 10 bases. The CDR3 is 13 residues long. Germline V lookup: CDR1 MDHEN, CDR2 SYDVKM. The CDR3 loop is CASIPDSSYEQYF. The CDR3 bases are TGTGCCAGCATCCCCGACAGCTCCTACGAGCAGTACTTC. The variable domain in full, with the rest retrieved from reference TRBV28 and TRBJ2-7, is DVKVTQSSRYLVKRTGEKVFLECVQDMDHENMFWYRQDPGLGLRLIYFSYDVKMKEKGDIPEGYSVSREKKERFSLILESASTNQTSMYLCASIPDSSYEQYFGPGTRLTVT.

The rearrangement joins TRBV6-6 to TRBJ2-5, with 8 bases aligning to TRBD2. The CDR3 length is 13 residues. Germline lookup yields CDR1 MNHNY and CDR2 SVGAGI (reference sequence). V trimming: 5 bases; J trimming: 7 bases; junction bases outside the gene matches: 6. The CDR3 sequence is CASSPSGGGTQYF. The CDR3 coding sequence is TGTGCCAGCAGTCCCAGCGGGGGAGGGACCCAGTACTTC.

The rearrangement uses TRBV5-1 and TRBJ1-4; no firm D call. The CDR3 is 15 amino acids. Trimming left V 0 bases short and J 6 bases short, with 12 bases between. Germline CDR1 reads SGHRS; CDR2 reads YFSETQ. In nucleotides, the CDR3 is TGCGCCAGCAGCTTGGCCGGAGAGGGTTATGAAAAACTGTTTTTT. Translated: CASSLAGEGYEKLFF.